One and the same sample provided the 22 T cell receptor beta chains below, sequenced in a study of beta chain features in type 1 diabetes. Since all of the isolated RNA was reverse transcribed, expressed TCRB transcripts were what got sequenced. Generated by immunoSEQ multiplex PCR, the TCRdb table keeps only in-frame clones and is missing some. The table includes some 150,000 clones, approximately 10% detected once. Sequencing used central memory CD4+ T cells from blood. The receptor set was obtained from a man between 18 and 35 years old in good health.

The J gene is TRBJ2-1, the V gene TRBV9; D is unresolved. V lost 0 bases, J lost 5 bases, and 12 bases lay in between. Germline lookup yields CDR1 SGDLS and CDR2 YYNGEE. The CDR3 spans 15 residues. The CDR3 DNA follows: TGTGCCAGCAGCGTAGGCCCCGAACCTCACAATGAGCAGTTCTTC. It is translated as CASSVGPEPHNEQFF.

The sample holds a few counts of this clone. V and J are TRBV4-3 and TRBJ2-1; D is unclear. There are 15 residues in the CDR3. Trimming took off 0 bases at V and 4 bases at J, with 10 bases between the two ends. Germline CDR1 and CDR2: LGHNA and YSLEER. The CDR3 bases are TGCGCCAGCAGCCAAGACCGCCCGGAATACAATGAGCAGTTCTTC. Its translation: CASSQDRPEYNEQFF.

Here the CDR3 DNA reads TGTGCCAGCAGCTCCCCAGGGAACAATCAGCCCCAGCATTTT. Its translation is CASSSPGNNQPQHF. V usage is TRBV28 and J usage is TRBJ1-5; a possible D gene is TRBD1 (5 bases). Per the germline V gene, CDR1 is MDHEN and CDR2 is SYDVKM. The ends were cut back, 6 bases at V and 3 bases at J, with 12 bases in the middle. The CDR3 contains 14 residues. Looking up the rest from reference TRBV28 and TRBJ1-5 gives the full variable domain: DVKVTQSSRYLVKRTGEKVFLECVQDMDHENMFWYRQDPGLGLRLIYFSYDVKMKEKGDIPEGYSVSREKKERFSLILESASTNQTSMYLCASSSPGNNQPQHFGDGTRLSIL.

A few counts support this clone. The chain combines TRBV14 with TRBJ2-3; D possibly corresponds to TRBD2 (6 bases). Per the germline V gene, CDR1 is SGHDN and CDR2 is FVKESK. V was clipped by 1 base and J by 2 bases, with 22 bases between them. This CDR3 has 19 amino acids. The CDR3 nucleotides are TGTGCCAGCAGCCAAGTCCGACGGGGGAAAACCAATCCCACAGATACGCAGTATTTT. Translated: CASSQVRRGKTNPTDTQYF.

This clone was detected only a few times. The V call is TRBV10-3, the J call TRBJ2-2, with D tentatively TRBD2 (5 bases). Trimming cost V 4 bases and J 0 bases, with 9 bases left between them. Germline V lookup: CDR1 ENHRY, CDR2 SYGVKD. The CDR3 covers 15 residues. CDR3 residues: CAISARESNTGELFF. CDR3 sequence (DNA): TGTGCCATCAGTGCAAGGGAGTCGAACACCGGGGAGCTGTTTTTT.

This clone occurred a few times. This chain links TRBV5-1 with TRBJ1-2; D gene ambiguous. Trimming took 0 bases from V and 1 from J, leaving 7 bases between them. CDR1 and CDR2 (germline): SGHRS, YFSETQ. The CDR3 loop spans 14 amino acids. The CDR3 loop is CASSLAGSNYGYTF. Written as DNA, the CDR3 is TGCGCCAGCAGCTTGGCCGGCAGTAACTATGGCTACACCTTC.

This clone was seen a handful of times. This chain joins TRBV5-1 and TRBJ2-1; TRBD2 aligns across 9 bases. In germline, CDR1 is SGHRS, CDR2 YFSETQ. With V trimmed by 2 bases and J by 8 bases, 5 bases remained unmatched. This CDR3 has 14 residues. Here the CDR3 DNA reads TGCGCCAGCAGCTTCACTAGCGGGTATGATGAGCAGTTCTTC. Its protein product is CASSFTSGYDEQFF.

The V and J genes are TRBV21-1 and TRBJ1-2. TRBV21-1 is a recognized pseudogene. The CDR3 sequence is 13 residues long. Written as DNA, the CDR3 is TGTGCCAGCAGCAATTCGTCAGCCTATGGCTACACCTTC. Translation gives CASSNSSAYGYTF.

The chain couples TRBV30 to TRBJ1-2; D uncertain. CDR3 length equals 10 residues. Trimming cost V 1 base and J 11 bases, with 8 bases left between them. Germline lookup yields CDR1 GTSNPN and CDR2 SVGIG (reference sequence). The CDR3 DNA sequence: TGTGCCTGGAGTGCCCCGGAGTACACCTTC. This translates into CAWSAPEYTF. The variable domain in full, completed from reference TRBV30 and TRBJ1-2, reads SQTIHQWPATLVQPVGSPLSLECTVEGTSNPNLYWYRQAAGRGLQLLFYSVGIGQISSEVPQNLSASRPQDRQFILSSKKLLLSDSGFYLCAWSAPEYTFGSGTRLTVV.

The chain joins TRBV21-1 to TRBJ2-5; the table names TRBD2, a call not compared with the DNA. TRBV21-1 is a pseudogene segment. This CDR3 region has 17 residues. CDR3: CASSSQTRGTVQETQYF. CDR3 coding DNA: TGTGCCAGCAGCTCCCAAACCCGAGGAACGGTCCAAGAGACCCAGTACTTC.

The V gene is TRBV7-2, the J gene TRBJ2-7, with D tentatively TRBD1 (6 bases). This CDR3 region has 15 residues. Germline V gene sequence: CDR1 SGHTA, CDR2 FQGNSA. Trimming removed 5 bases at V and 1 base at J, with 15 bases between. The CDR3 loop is CASSRPPGTSYEQYF. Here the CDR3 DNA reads TGTGCCAGCAGCCGCCCCCCCGGGACATCCTACGAGCAGTACTTC.

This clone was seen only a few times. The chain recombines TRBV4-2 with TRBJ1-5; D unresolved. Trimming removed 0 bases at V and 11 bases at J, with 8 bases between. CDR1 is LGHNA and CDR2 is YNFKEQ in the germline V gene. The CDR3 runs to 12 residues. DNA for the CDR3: TGTGCCAGCAGCCAAGATAAAGGAGCCCAGCATTTT. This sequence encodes CASSQDKGAQHF.

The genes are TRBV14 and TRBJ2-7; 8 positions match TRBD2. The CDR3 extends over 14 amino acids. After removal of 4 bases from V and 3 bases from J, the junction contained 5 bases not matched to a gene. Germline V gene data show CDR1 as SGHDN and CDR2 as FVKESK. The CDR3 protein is CASSLYAGGYEQYF. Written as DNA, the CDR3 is TGTGCCAGCAGCCTCTACGCGGGGGGCTACGAGCAGTACTTC.

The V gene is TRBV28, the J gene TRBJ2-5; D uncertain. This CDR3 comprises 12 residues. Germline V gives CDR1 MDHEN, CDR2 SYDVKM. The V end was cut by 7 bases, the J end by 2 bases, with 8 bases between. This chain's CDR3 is CASTRRQETQYF. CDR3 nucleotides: TGTGCCAGCACACGGCGACAAGAGACCCAGTACTTC.

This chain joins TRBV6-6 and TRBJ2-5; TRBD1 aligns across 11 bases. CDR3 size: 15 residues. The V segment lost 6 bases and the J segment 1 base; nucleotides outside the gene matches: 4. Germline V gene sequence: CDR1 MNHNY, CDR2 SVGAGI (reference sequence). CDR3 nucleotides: TGTGCCAGCAGGAGGGACAGGGGGGCCCAAGAGACCCAGTACTTC. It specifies CASRRDRGAQETQYF.

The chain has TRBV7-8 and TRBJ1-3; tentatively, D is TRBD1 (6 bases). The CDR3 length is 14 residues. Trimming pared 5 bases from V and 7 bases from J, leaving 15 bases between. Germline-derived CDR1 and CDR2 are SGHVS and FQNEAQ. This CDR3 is CASSVRGQGNTIYF. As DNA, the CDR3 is TGTGCCAGCAGCGTCCGGGGACAAGGCAACACCATATATTTT.

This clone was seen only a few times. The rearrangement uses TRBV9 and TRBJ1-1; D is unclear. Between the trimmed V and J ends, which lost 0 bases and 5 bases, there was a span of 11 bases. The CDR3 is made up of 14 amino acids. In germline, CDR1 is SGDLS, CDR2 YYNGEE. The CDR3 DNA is TGTGCCAGCAGCGTAGGGACGAGGGAGACTGAAGCTTTCTTT. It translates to CASSVGTRETEAFF.

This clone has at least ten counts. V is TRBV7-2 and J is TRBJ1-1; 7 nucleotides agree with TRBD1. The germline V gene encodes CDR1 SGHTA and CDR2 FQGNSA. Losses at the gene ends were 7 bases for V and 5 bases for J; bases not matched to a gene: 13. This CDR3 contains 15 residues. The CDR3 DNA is TGTGCCAGCACCTTCACCGGCCAGGGGGGAACTGAAGCTTTCTTT. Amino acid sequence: CASTFTGQGGTEAFF.

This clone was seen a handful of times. Written as DNA, the CDR3 is TGTGCCAGCAGCTTTTCGGTCCCTAACTATGGCTACACCTTC. This translates into CASSFSVPNYGYTF. The chain has TRBV7-2 and TRBJ1-2; D ambiguous. The V and J ends lost 3 bases and 0 bases respectively, with 8 bases between them. This CDR3 is 14 amino acids long. Germline-derived CDR1 and CDR2 are SGHTA and FQGNSA.

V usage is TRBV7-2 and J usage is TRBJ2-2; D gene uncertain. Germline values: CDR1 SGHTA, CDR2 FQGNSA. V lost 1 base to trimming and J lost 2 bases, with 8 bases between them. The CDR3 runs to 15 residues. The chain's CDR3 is CASSLGHTNTGELFF. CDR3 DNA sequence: TGTGCCAGCAGCTTAGGACACACTAACACCGGGGAGCTGTTTTTT. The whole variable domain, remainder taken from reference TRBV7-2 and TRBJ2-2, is GAGVSQSPSNKVTEKGKDVELRCDPISGHTALYWYRQSLGQGLEFLIYFQGNSAPDKSGLPSDRFSAERTGGSVSTLTIQRTQQEDSAVYLCASSLGHTNTGELFFGEGSRLTVL.

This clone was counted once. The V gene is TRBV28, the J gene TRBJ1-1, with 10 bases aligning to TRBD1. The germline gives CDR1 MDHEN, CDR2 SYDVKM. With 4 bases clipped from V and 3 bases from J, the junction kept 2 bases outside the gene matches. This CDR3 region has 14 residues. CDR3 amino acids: CASSSGQGDTEAFF. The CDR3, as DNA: TGTGCCAGCAGTTCCGGACAGGGGGACACTGAAGCTTTCTTT.

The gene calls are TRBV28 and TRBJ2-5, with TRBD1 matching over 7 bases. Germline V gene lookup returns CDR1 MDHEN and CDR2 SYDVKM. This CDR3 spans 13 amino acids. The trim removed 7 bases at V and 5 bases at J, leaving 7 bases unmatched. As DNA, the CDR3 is TGTGCCAGCATCCAACAGGGGCGGGAGACCCAGTACTTC. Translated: CASIQQGRETQYF.